Presented here are 29 T cell receptor beta chains from one specimen sequenced in a study of CD8 T cells in Susac syndrome. The authors reverse transcribed roughly 0.5 to 1 ug RNA with random hexamers. Using its own MiXCR run on the immunoSEQ multiplex PCR reads, TCRdb lists one record per CDR3 protein. The repertoire holds 330,000 or so distinct CDR3 sequences, roughly 85% seen once, with about 0.22% in the top ten. Material for sequencing was CD8+ T cells from PBMCs. These receptor sequences come from a human donor with multiple sclerosis.

DNA of the CDR3: TGTGCCAGCAGCTTAGCCCCTGGGGGACAGGGGAACAATGAGCAGTTCTTC. Its translation is CASSLAPGGQGNNEQFF. The chain has TRBV7-2 and TRBJ2-1; 10 nucleotides match TRBD1. J gave up 5 bases and V 0 bases, and 7 bases lay outside the gene matches. Germline CDR1 and CDR2: SGHTA and FQGNSA. The CDR3 loop spans 17 amino acids.

The rearrangement joins TRBV19 to TRBJ2-1; TRBD2 aligns across 14 bases. From germline, CDR1 is LNHDA and CDR2 SQIVND (reference sequence). V trimming: 7 bases; J trimming: 8 bases; junction bases outside the gene matches: 4. This CDR3 contains 14 residues. CDR3 region: CASTGTSGSYEQFF. In DNA, the CDR3 is TGTGCCAGTACCGGGACTAGCGGGAGCTATGAGCAGTTCTTC.

The rearrangement links TRBV27 to TRBJ2-2; 8 nucleotides align to TRBD2. The CDR3 spans 16 residues. Germline V gene lookup returns CDR1 MNHEY and CDR2 SMNVEV (reference sequence). V dropped 5 bases and J dropped 1; count of bases not matched to a gene: 6. The CDR3: CASSIKLAVNTGELFF. The CDR3 DNA reads as TGTGCCAGCAGTATTAAACTAGCGGTGAACACCGGGGAGCTGTTTTTT.

The chain combines TRBV10-1 with TRBJ2-7; possibly TRBD1 for D (6 bases). This CDR3 spans 13 amino acids. Germline lookup yields CDR1 WNHNN and CDR2 SYGVQD (reference sequence). V was shortened by 4 bases and J by 2 bases, with 9 bases between the two germline ends. As DNA, the CDR3 is TGCGCCAGCAGTGCCGGACAGACCTACGAGCAGTACTTC. Translation gives CASSAGQTYEQYF.

The chain joins TRBV5-1 to TRBJ1-2; the D gene is possibly TRBD1 (5 bases). The germline gives CDR1 SGHRS, CDR2 YFSETQ. The CDR3 has 15 residues. V lost 0 bases, J lost 2 bases, and 11 bases lay in between. CDR3 amino acids: CASSLDRTKNYGYTF. CDR3 nucleotide sequence: TGCGCCAGCAGCTTGGATAGGACAAAAAACTATGGCTACACCTTC.

The chain is built from TRBV11-2 and TRBJ2-5; D might be TRBD2 (5 bases). Trimming shortened V by 1 base and J by 5 bases, and 14 bases separated the two germline ends. Per germline, CDR1 SGHAT and CDR2 FQNNGV. The CDR3 totals 15 residues. The CDR3 loop reads CASSLGWVLEETQYF. DNA for the CDR3: TGTGCCAGCAGCTTAGGTTGGGTACTAGAGGAGACCCAGTACTTC.

The J gene is TRBJ2-7, the V gene TRBV4-3; the match to TRBD2 covers 9 bases. V shed 3 bases, J shed 2 bases, and the junction held 8 bases outside the gene matches. Germline V gives CDR1 LGHNA, CDR2 YSLEER. The CDR3 runs 16 residues. CDR3 nucleotides: TGCGCCAGCAGCCAGGATACTAGCGGGCTTACCTACGAGCAGTACTTC. Translating gives CASSQDTSGLTYEQYF.

The chain joins TRBV28 to TRBJ2-7; D gene uncertain. This CDR3 contains 12 residues. Trimming cost V 10 bases and J 4 bases, with 14 bases left between them. Germline V gene sequence: CDR1 MDHEN, CDR2 SYDVKM. CDR3 sequence: CATSPPVYEQYF. CDR3 nucleotide sequence: TGTGCCACCAGCCCCCCAGTGTACGAGCAGTACTTC.

The V and J genes are TRBV12-3 or TRBV12-4 and TRBJ2-4; D might be TRBD1 (5 bases). Trimming removed 3 bases from V and 2 bases from J, with 11 bases in between. This CDR3 is built from 15 residues. The CDR3 loop reads CASSFRVGTKNIQYF. The CDR3 nucleotides are TGTGCCAGCAGTTTCAGGGTAGGGACCAAAAACATTCAGTACTTC.

The chain employs TRBV28 and TRBJ2-7; D gene ambiguous. Germline values: CDR1 MDHEN, CDR2 SYDVKM. Trimming took 6 bases from V and 8 from J, leaving 11 bases between them. The CDR3 spans 11 residues. This CDR3 reads CASRSTVKQYF. The CDR3 DNA sequence: TGTGCCAGCAGATCCACTGTAAAGCAGTACTTC.

J is TRBJ2-5 and V is TRBV27, with TRBD1 matching 8 bases. The CDR3 has 16 amino acids. With 5 bases clipped from V and 4 bases from J, the junction kept 12 bases outside the gene matches. CDR1 and CDR2 from the germline V gene are MNHEY and SMNVEV (reference sequence). The CDR3 nucleotides read TGTGCCAGCAGTGGCCAGGGGGCGATGATGGGAGAGACCCAGTACTTC. This encodes CASSGQGAMMGETQYF.

The chain recombines TRBV18 with TRBJ2-7; D may be TRBD2 (5 bases). The length of the CDR3 is 14 residues. CDR1 is KGHSH and CDR2 is LQKENI in the germline V gene. V was shortened by 3 bases and J by 5 bases, with 14 bases between the two germline ends. CDR3 residues: CASSPLPGIHEQYF. CDR3 DNA sequence: TGTGCCAGCTCACCTCTACCGGGGATCCACGAGCAGTACTTC.

The chain couples TRBV29-1 to TRBJ2-7; TRBD1 or TRBD2 may be the D gene (5 bases each). V was cut by 6 bases and J by 3 bases, with 24 bases left in between. Germline CDR1 is SQVTM and CDR2 is ANQGSEA. This CDR3 contains 16 residues. The chain's CDR3 is CSVTGTASLEIYEQYF. The CDR3 DNA reads TGCAGCGTAACCGGGACGGCCTCATTAGAAATCTACGAGCAGTACTTC.

The chain recombines TRBV14 with TRBJ2-5; 8 nucleotides match TRBD1. This CDR3 region has 16 residues. V dropped 4 bases and J dropped 5; count of bases not matched to a gene: 12. Per germline, CDR1 SGHDN and CDR2 FVKESK. This CDR3 is CASSRLQGGGRETQYF. CDR3 nucleotides: TGTGCCAGCAGCCGACTACAGGGGGGCGGACGGGAGACCCAGTACTTC.

The chain joins TRBV6-2 or TRBV6-3 to TRBJ2-3, with unresolved D. The germline gives CDR1 MNHEY, CDR2 SVGEGT. Trimming cost V 2 bases and J 2 bases, with 11 bases left between them. This CDR3 comprises 15 residues. Here the CDR3 reads CASSYIGPNTDTQYF. The CDR3 DNA follows: TGTGCCAGCAGTTACATTGGGCCCAACACAGATACGCAGTATTTT.

The genes are TRBV11-2 and TRBJ2-5; 7 nucleotides match TRBD2. The V and J ends lost 8 bases and 5 bases, in that order; junction bases with no gene match: 14. Germline V lookup: CDR1 SGHAT, CDR2 FQNNGV. The CDR3 contains 15 residues. CDR3 nucleotide sequence: TGTGCCAGCGGGGCTAGCGGCCTGGGGGGGGAGACCCAGTACTTC. Translating it yields CASGASGLGGETQYF.

V gene TRBV27 combines with J gene TRBJ2-7; either TRBD1 or TRBD2 may supply D (6 bases each). Germline-derived CDR1 and CDR2 are MNHEY and SMNVEV (reference sequence). The V gene lost 10 bases and the J gene lost 3 bases, with 16 bases spanning the gap. The CDR3 loop spans 13 amino acids. The CDR3 is CATGGDTGYEQYF. The CDR3 bases are TGTGCCACAGGCGGGGACACAGGCTACGAGCAGTACTTC.

The gene calls are TRBV19 and TRBJ1-2, with no clear D. Trimming cost V 9 bases and J 0 bases, with 17 bases left between them. The germline CDR1 and CDR2 sequences are LNHDA and SQIVND (reference sequence). The CDR3 is 15 amino acids. The CDR3 is CASSFAEAPNYGYTF. In nucleotides, the CDR3 is TGTGCCAGCTCGTTTGCCGAGGCACCTAACTATGGCTACACCTTC.

This chain joins TRBV4-1 and TRBJ2-7; tentative D call: TRBD1 (5 bases). CDR3 length: 15 residues. V shed 0 bases and J shed 3 bases, with 12 bases lying between them. Germline loops: CDR1 MGHRA, CDR2 YSYEKL. The CDR3 sequence is CASSQDPGTGYEQYF. The DNA of the CDR3 is TGCGCCAGCAGCCAAGATCCAGGAACAGGCTACGAGCAGTACTTC.

V and J are TRBV20-1 and TRBJ1-5, with TRBD1 identical over 7 bases. This CDR3 comprises 19 residues. Germline V gives CDR1 DFQATT, CDR2 SNEGSKA (reference sequence). V was pared by 0 bases and J by 2 bases, with 16 bases of the junction left unmatched. CDR3: CSARDLGQGEGRGNQPQHF. Written as DNA, the CDR3 is TGCAGTGCTAGAGATCTCGGGCAGGGGGAAGGTAGAGGCAATCAGCCCCAGCATTTT.

This rearrangement joins TRBV4-3 to TRBJ2-1, with D unresolved. Deletions cut 4 bases from V and 4 bases from J, with 14 bases between. The CDR3 loop spans 15 amino acids. Germline lookup yields CDR1 LGHNA and CDR2 YSLEER. The CDR3 nucleotides read TGCGCCAGCAGCCCCGTGGATTCGGGTTACAATGAGCAGTTCTTC. Amino acids: CASSPVDSGYNEQFF.

The chain carries TRBV29-1 and TRBJ2-7; TRBD2 matches 9 bases. The CDR3 sequence is 14 residues long. CDR1 and CDR2 from the germline V gene are SQVTM and ANQGSEA. Trimming at V came to 1 base and at J to 3 bases, leaving 4 bases not matched to a gene. The CDR3 DNA reads as TGCAGCGTTGAAGGGCCTAGCGGGAACTACGAGCAGTACTTC. Translating it yields CSVEGPSGNYEQYF.

The J gene is TRBJ1-2, the V gene TRBV3-1; TRBD1 is a possible D gene (6 bases). Trimming cost V 3 bases and J 0 bases, with 14 bases left between them. The germline CDR1 and CDR2 sequences are LGHDT and YNNKEL (reference sequence). The CDR3 is 16 residues long. CDR3 sequence reads: CASSHPRGTTNYGYTF. The CDR3 DNA reads TGTGCCAGCAGCCATCCGAGGGGGACTACTAACTATGGCTACACCTTC.

The chain carries TRBV5-1 and TRBJ1-2, with 8 nucleotides matching TRBD1. This CDR3 has 15 amino acids. Losses at the gene ends were 2 bases for V and 7 bases for J; bases not matched to a gene: 10. Germline lookup yields CDR1 SGHRS and CDR2 YFSETQ. CDR3 region: CASSFRTGLLVGYTF. CDR3 nucleotides: TGCGCCAGCAGCTTTCGGACAGGGTTGTTGGTTGGCTACACCTTC.

CDR3: CASTLHLVGGKDEQYF. The DNA for the CDR3 is TGTGCCAGCACCCTACATCTGGTGGGAGGGAAGGACGAGCAGTACTTC. The chain combines TRBV28 with TRBJ2-7, with TRBD2 matching 7 bases. The trim removed 7 bases at V and 5 bases at J, leaving 17 bases unmatched. CDR1 and CDR2 (germline): MDHEN, SYDVKM. CDR3 length: 16 amino acids. The complete variable domain, with remaining parts taken from reference TRBV28 and TRBJ2-7, reads DVKVTQSSRYLVKRTGEKVFLECVQDMDHENMFWYRQDPGLGLRLIYFSYDVKMKEKGDIPEGYSVSREKKERFSLILESASTNQTSMYLCASTLHLVGGKDEQYFGPGTRLTVT.

V usage is TRBV6-1 and J usage is TRBJ2-7; tentatively, D is TRBD1 or TRBD2 (5 bases each). Germline V lookup: CDR1 MNHNS, CDR2 SASEGT. CDR3 size: 14 residues. V dropped 6 bases and J dropped 4 bases, with 16 bases sitting between them. The CDR3 here is CASSRDGRAYEQYF. CDR3 nucleotide sequence: TGTGCCAGCAGCCGGGACGGACGGGCATACGAGCAGTACTTC.

The rearrangement links TRBV6-5 to TRBJ2-7; D gene uncertain. V shed 0 bases and J shed 1 base, with 10 bases lying between them. The CDR3 runs 15 residues. Germline V gives CDR1 MNHEY, CDR2 SVGAGI. CDR3 DNA: TGTGCCAGCAGTTACTCCCCTTTTGGGTCCTACGAGCAGTACTTC. Its translation is CASSYSPFGSYEQYF.

The J gene is TRBJ2-2, the V gene TRBV3-1; possibly TRBD1 for D (6 bases). The CDR3 totals 15 residues. V shed 3 bases and J shed 1 base, with 9 bases lying between them. Germline lookup yields CDR1 LGHDT and CDR2 YNNKEL (reference sequence). DNA for the CDR3: TGTGCCAGCAGCCACACGGACAGGAACACCGGGGAGCTGTTTTTT. As protein: CASSHTDRNTGELFF.

The rearrangement uses TRBV7-9 and TRBJ2-1; TRBD2 matches 12 bases. The germline gives CDR1 SEHNR, CDR2 FQNEAQ (reference sequence). The CDR3 sequence is 15 residues long. The trim removed 2 bases at V and 9 bases at J, leaving 5 bases unmatched. The CDR3 sequence: CASSLSSGRAIEQFF. CDR3 DNA sequence: TGTGCCAGCAGCTTATCTAGCGGGAGGGCCATTGAGCAGTTCTTC.